This TCR beta chain was recorded in a study of shared clonotypes between healthy human individuals. Whole-study context: Those who served as donors were two women and three men between the ages of 18 and 49.

V was clipped by 3 bases and J by 0 bases, with 12 bases between them. CDR1 is SGHVS and CDR2 is FQNEAQ in the germline V gene. The CDR3 loop spans 15 amino acids. DNA input for the unsorted PBMC replicate PCRs was roughly 300 ng, approximately 30,000 T cell genomes. Assay: immunoSEQ multiplex PCR; the TCRdb copy retains only in-frame clones and omits some. The top ten hold about an eighth of the sample, which has about 450,000 clones, 79% seen once. Findings and caveats of the study: Tissue TCR repertoires likely differ from these blood-only repertoires.

For this clone: Its antigen is as yet unknown.

Donors, without exception, were Caucasian adults residing in Nashville, Tennessee. This chain connects TRBV7-8 to TRBJ2-7; D may be TRBD1 (6 bases). Specimen: PBMCs. This TCR derives from a woman in her thirties or forties in good health. Some clones in this sample may be carry-over from other donors' samples. The CDR3 coding sequence is TGTGCCAGCAGCTTTGGGACACCCAGCTCCTACGAGCAGTACTTC. Encoded protein: CASSFGTPSSYEQYF.